This T cell receptor beta chain was identified during a study of identical twins' blood T cells. TCRdb fed the 5' RACE reads into MiXCR, producing one record per CDR3 protein. The table has 350,000 to 400,000 distinct CDR3 sequences, about 28% seen once. The three twin pairs were reared together, likely meeting the same infections. This clonotype was obtained from a woman aged 18-49 years in good health. The specimen was PBMCs.

CDR3 in DNA: TGTGCCAGCAGCTTTAACTCCGGGACAGGGGACGGCTACACCTTC. It yields the protein CASSFNSGTGDGYTF. This chain joins TRBV5-4 and TRBJ1-2, with 10 bases matching TRBD1. Germline CDR1 reads SGHNT; CDR2 reads YYREEE (reference sequence). The CDR3 length is 15 residues. The ends lost 2 bases at V and 8 bases at J; junction bases unmatched: 9.